The clone carrying this T cell receptor beta chain was seen a few times. Its specificity is not known. All of the sorted populations showed purity greater than 95%. This entry belongs to a study of beta chain features in type 1 diabetes. Germline V CDR1 and CDR2: SGHTA, FQGNSA. This CDR3 has 14 amino acids. With V trimmed by 5 bases and J by 6 bases, 6 bases remained unmatched. Expressed TCRB transcripts were sequenced after all isolated RNA was converted to cDNA. The protocol was immunoSEQ multiplex PCR, while the TCRdb copy is restricted to in-frame clones and leaves out a portion. The table shows about 250,000 clones, with 11% to 15% occurring only once. Study-level findings and limits: Any role of HLA type in TCRB rearrangement remained unresolved here. Healthy donors had naive, central memory and Treg TCRB repertoires that appeared less similar than those seen among patients. Within each of all four CD4+ subsets, Type 1 diabetes patients had TCRB CDR3s that were moderately but significantly shorter.

This clonotype was obtained from a woman aged 35 to 49 in good health. The chain employs TRBV7-2 and TRBJ2-7; 11 bases are shared with TRBD1. Sequences were obtained from naive CD4+ T cells from blood. The CDR3 DNA follows: TGTGCCAGCAGCCGCGGACAGGGGGCCTCCGAGCAGTACTTC. Its translation: CASSRGQGASEQYF.